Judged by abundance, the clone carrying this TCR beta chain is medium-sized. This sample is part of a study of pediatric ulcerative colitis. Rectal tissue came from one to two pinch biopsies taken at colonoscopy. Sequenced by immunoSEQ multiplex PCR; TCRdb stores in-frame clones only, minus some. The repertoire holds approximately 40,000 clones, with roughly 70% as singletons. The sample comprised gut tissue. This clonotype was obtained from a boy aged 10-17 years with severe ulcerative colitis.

The CDR3 here is CASSYRRPESPLHF. DNA for the CDR3: TGTGCCAGCAGTTATCGTCGGCCTGAGTCACCCCTCCACTTT. V usage is TRBV6-1 and J usage is TRBJ1-6; D is undetermined. This CDR3 region has 14 residues. V dropped 5 bases and J dropped 10 bases, with 15 bases sitting between them. The germline CDR1 and CDR2 sequences are MNHNS and SASEGT.